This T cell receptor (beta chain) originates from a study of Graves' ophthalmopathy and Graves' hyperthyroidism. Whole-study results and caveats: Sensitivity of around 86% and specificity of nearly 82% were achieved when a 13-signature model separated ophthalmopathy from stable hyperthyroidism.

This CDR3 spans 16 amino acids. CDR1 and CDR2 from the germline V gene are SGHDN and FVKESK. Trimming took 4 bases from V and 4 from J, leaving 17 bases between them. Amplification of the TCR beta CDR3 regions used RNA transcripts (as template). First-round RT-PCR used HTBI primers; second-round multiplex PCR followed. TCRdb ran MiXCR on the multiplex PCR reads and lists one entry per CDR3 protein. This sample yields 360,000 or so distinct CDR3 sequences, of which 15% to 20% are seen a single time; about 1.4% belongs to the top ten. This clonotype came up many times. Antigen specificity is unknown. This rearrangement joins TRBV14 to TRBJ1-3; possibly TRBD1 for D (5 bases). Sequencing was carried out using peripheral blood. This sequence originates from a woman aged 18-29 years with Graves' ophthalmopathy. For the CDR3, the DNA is TGTGCCAGCAGCCCTAGGCAGGGCATCGTCGGAAACACCATATATTTT. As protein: CASSPRQGIVGNTIYF.